One sample yielded the 26 T cell receptor beta chains listed below, sequenced in a study of blood T cell repertoires in COVID-19. Data came from immunoSEQ multiplex PCR; TCRdb stores just in-frame clones and leaves some out. The sample lists about 97,000 clones; roughly 90% were seen once. The sequencing input was peripheral blood. Source of these receptors: a woman in her forties or fifties with COVID-19, enrolled during active disease.

The CDR3 protein is CASNGGRREQETQYF. The CDR3 nucleotides are TGTGCCAGCAACGGAGGCCGGCGGGAGCAAGAGACCCAGTACTTC. The chain uses TRBV3-1 (or the pseudogene TRBV3-2) and TRBJ2-5, with TRBD2 matching 7 bases. Germline CDR1 LGHDT, CDR2 YNNKEL (reference sequence). The CDR3 is 15 amino acids. The J segment lost 2 bases and the V segment lost 7 bases, leaving 10 bases of the junction unmatched.

This clone was seen a few times. This chain connects TRBV5-8 to TRBJ2-2; D is unclear. The CDR3 contains 15 residues. Trimming took 3 bases from V and 1 from J, leaving 10 bases between them. Looked up from germline, CDR1 is SGHTS and CDR2 is YDEGEE. The CDR3, as DNA: TGTGCCAGCAGCTCCCGTGACAAGAACACCGGGGAGCTGTTTTTT. Translation gives CASSSRDKNTGELFF.

In this sample, this clone turned up a few times. The chain carries TRBV14 and TRBJ2-7; the match to TRBD1 covers 8 bases. CDR3 size: 13 residues. Trimming removed 3 bases from V and 8 bases from J; junction bases left unmatched: 6. Per the germline V gene, CDR1 is SGHDN and CDR2 is FVKESK. The CDR3 DNA is TGTGCCAGCAGCCAGGACAGGGTCACGAAGCAGTACTTC. Protein sequence: CASSQDRVTKQYF.

This chain uses TRBV10-3 with TRBJ1-1; TRBD1 is a possible D gene (5 bases). V lost 4 bases, J lost 6 bases, and 15 bases lay in between. This CDR3 comprises 14 residues. Looked up from germline, CDR1 is ENHRY and CDR2 is SYGVKD. The CDR3 loop is CAISGGDGSSEAFF. The DNA of the CDR3 is TGTGCCATCAGTGGGGGGGACGGGAGTTCTGAAGCTTTCTTT.

This sequence joins TRBV19 and TRBJ2-7; 7 bases match TRBD2. With 8 bases clipped from V and 2 bases from J, the junction kept 12 bases outside the gene matches. The CDR3 consists of 15 residues. The germline CDR1 and CDR2 sequences are LNHDA and SQIVND (reference sequence). In nucleotides, the CDR3 is TGTGCCAGTGGTTTTAAACTAGCGCCCACCTACGAGCAGTACTTC. Encoded protein: CASGFKLAPTYEQYF.

The V call is TRBV1, the J call TRBJ1-2. TRBV1 is listed as a pseudogene. The CDR3 consists of 16 residues. The chain's CDR3 is CTSSQGGGVNNYGYTF. DNA of the CDR3: TGCACCAGCAGCCAGGGAGGAGGGGTTAATAACTATGGCTACACCTTC.

There are a few counts of this clone. This chain uses TRBV10-3 with TRBJ2-1; the match to TRBD2 covers 8 bases. In germline, CDR1 is ENHRY, CDR2 SYGVKD. With V trimmed by 0 bases and J by 10 bases, 8 bases remained unmatched. This CDR3 is built from 15 residues. The CDR3 is CAISESLSGVSEQFF. CDR3 bases: TGTGCCATCAGTGAGTCTCTTAGCGGGGTATCCGAGCAGTTCTTC.

The J gene is TRBJ2-3, the V gene TRBV5-1, with 10 nucleotides matching TRBD1. CDR1 is SGHRS, CDR2 YFSETQ, per germline. After removal of 4 bases from V and 2 bases from J, the junction contained 16 bases not matched to a gene. The CDR3 runs 19 residues. The CDR3: CASSRGQGPGTINTDTQYF. The CDR3 DNA reads as TGCGCCAGCAGCCGGGGACAGGGGCCCGGGACCATAAACACAGATACGCAGTATTTT.

This chain uses TRBV19 with TRBJ2-5; 12 nucleotides align to TRBD2. Germline V gene lookup returns CDR1 LNHDA and CDR2 SQIVND (reference sequence). Trimming took 3 bases from V and 5 from J; bases not matched to a gene: 10. This CDR3 contains 17 residues. The CDR3 DNA reads TGTGCCAGTAGTATTTCGGCGACTAGCGGGGGTTGGGAGACCCAGTACTTC. Translated, it gives CASSISATSGGWETQYF.

This chain joins TRBV9 and TRBJ2-1; the match to TRBD2 covers 11 bases. Germline V lookup: CDR1 SGDLS, CDR2 YYNGEE. J was trimmed by 6 bases and V by 3 bases; bases with no gene match: 8. CDR3 length: 16 residues. The CDR3 sequence is CASSGESSGGINEQFF. In DNA, the CDR3 is TGTGCCAGCAGCGGAGAATCTAGCGGGGGGATCAATGAGCAGTTCTTC.

This clone came up a few times. The rearrangement uses TRBV10-3 and TRBJ1-1, with TRBD1 as a possible D gene (5 bases). With 3 bases removed from V and 2 bases from J, the gap between germline ends came to 13 bases. This CDR3 comprises 15 residues. Germline values: CDR1 ENHRY, CDR2 SYGVKD. The CDR3 coding sequence is TGTGCCATCAGTGACCCTCTGACAGCAAACACTGAAGCTTTCTTT. Translating gives CAISDPLTANTEAFF.

This rearrangement joins TRBV6-5 to TRBJ2-2, with 7 bases identical to TRBD1. CDR1 is MNHEY and CDR2 is SVGAGI in the germline V gene. The CDR3 extends over 14 amino acids. Unmatched junction bases numbered 7, after V lost 6 bases and J lost 6 bases. The CDR3 sequence: CASRDTDRAGELFF. CDR3 in DNA: TGTGCCAGCAGGGATACAGACAGGGCCGGGGAGCTGTTTTTT.

The chain couples TRBV18 to TRBJ2-7, with TRBD1 matching over 7 bases. From germline, CDR1 is KGHSH and CDR2 LQKENI. V shed 2 bases and J 6 bases; nucleotides not matched to a gene: 1. The CDR3 runs 12 residues. The CDR3 loop is CASSPGQVEQYF. CDR3 coding DNA: TGTGCCAGCTCACCAGGACAGGTCGAGCAGTACTTC.

V usage is TRBV6-2 or TRBV6-3 and J usage is TRBJ2-1; D perhaps matches TRBD1 (6 bases). CDR1 is MNHEY, CDR2 SVGEGT, per germline. V was clipped by 2 bases and J by 2 bases, with 10 bases between them. The CDR3 runs 15 residues. CDR3 protein: CASSYPYRAYNEQFF. CDR3 sequence (DNA): TGTGCCAGCAGTTACCCATACAGGGCCTACAATGAGCAGTTCTTC.

The chain has TRBV4-1 and TRBJ2-1; 7 bases line up with TRBD2. Germline V CDR1 and CDR2: MGHRA, YSYEKL. The V and J ends lost 4 bases and 12 bases, in that order; junction bases with no gene match: 6. CDR3 length equals 12 residues. The CDR3 coding sequence is TGCGCCAGCAGCCTCCGGGGGGAGAGGCAGTTCTTC. This gives the protein CASSLRGERQFF.

The chain has TRBV3-1 (or the pseudogene TRBV3-2) and TRBJ2-7; possible D gene TRBD2, 5 bases. Trimming pared 5 bases from V and 5 bases from J, leaving 10 bases between. Germline V gene data show CDR1 as LGHDT and CDR2 as YNNKEL (reference sequence). The CDR3 consists of 12 residues. CDR3 bases: TGTGCCAGCAGCTTCGAGCGGAACGAGCAGTACTTC. Protein sequence: CASSFERNEQYF.

J is TRBJ1-2 and V is TRBV6-5; maybe TRBD1 (6 bases). The germline CDR1 and CDR2 sequences are MNHEY and SVGAGI. The CDR3 covers 14 residues. V lost 6 bases to trimming and J lost 4 bases, with 15 bases between them. CDR3 in DNA: TGTGCCAGCAGCAGGACAGAATTACTCTATGGCTACACCTTC. Translated, it gives CASSRTELLYGYTF.

This chain joins TRBV7-9 and TRBJ2-7, with 7 positions matching TRBD1. V lost 5 bases, J lost 3 bases, and 10 bases stayed unmatched. Germline values: CDR1 SEHNR, CDR2 FQNEAQ (reference sequence). The CDR3 totals 15 residues. The CDR3 spells CASSPSRGQSYEQYF. CDR3 DNA sequence: TGTGCCAGCAGCCCCAGTCGGGGACAGAGCTACGAGCAGTACTTC.

The V call is TRBV10-3, the J call TRBJ1-5, with a weak D call TRBD1 (6 bases). The V gene lost 7 bases and the J gene lost 0 bases, with 10 bases spanning the gap. The CDR3 runs to 14 residues. Germline values: CDR1 ENHRY, CDR2 SYGVKD. The CDR3 sequence is CAIKGQHSNQPQHF. In DNA form, the CDR3 reads TGTGCCATCAAAGGACAGCATAGCAATCAGCCCCAGCATTTT.

This clone was counted between two and nine times. CDR3 DNA sequence: TGTGCCAGCAGTTTCAGGTTCCAAAACACTGAAGCTTTCTTT. Translating it yields CASSFRFQNTEAFF. The gene calls are TRBV28 and TRBJ1-1, with D uncertain. V lost 3 bases and J 2 bases, leaving 10 bases between the germline ends. Germline V gene data show CDR1 as MDHEN and CDR2 as SYDVKM. The CDR3 contains 14 residues.

The chain uses TRBV6-1 and TRBJ1-4; TRBD1 aligns across 7 bases. The germline V gene encodes CDR1 MNHNS and CDR2 SASEGT. V was pared by 1 base and J by 8 bases, with 4 bases of the junction left unmatched. The CDR3 extends over 14 amino acids. In nucleotides, the CDR3 is TGTGCCAGCAGTGAAGGGACAGGAGAAGAAAAACTGTTTTTT. Translated, it gives CASSEGTGEEKLFF.

The rearrangement joins TRBV4-1 to TRBJ2-5; the match to TRBD2 covers 15 bases. CDR3 size: 18 residues. The V gene end was trimmed by 4 bases and the J gene end by 4 bases; junction bases not matched to a gene: 10. Per germline, CDR1 MGHRA and CDR2 YSYEKL. The CDR3 nucleotides are TGCGCCAGCAGCCCCGGGACTAGCGGGGGGACAATAGGAGAGACCCAGTACTTC. Protein sequence: CASSPGTSGGTIGETQYF.

The chain is built from TRBV18 and TRBJ2-5, with 8 bases lining up with TRBD2. Germline CDR1 reads KGHSH; CDR2 reads LQKENI. The CDR3 runs to 15 residues. The ends lost 1 base at V and 0 bases at J; junction bases unmatched: 1. DNA for the CDR3: TGTGCCAGCTCACCACTACTAGCGGACCAAGAGACCCAGTACTTC. Amino acid sequence: CASSPLLADQETQYF.

The rearrangement joins TRBV4-3 to TRBJ2-7, with 8 positions matching TRBD1. The CDR3 length is 16 residues. In germline, CDR1 is LGHNA, CDR2 YSLEER. Unmatched junction bases numbered 5, after V lost 0 bases and J lost 1 base. In nucleotides, the CDR3 is TGCGCCAGCAGCCAAGATAACAGGGGGTTGTCCTACGAGCAGTACTTC. Protein product: CASSQDNRGLSYEQYF.

The count of this clone is one. The chain is built from TRBV7-6 and TRBJ1-2; D is perhaps TRBD1 (6 bases). The V gene's germline CDR1 is SGHVS and CDR2 FNYEAQ. This CDR3 spans 14 amino acids. The V end lost 5 bases, the J end lost 2 bases, and 12 bases lay between the germline ends. CDR3: CASSRGGGNYGYTF. The DNA of the CDR3 is TGTGCCAGCAGCAGAGGGGGAGGGAACTATGGCTACACCTTC.

V is TRBV7-3 and J is TRBJ2-3; 8 bases align to TRBD2. CDR1 is SGHTA, CDR2 FQGTGA, per germline. V was pared by 1 base and J by 3 bases, with 6 bases of the junction left unmatched. This CDR3 contains 16 residues. The CDR3, as DNA: TGTGCCAGCAGCTTAAACGGGGGGGCCCAAACAGATACGCAGTATTTT. Translated: CASSLNGGAQTDTQYF.